This T cell receptor (beta chain) was observed in a study of blood T cell repertoires in COVID-19. Study context: T cells, B-cell-depleted T cells, or PBMCs supplied cDNA or gDNA.

Germline CDR1 ENHRY, CDR2 SYGVKD. The CDR3 loop spans 15 amino acids. V was clipped by 3 bases and J by 5 bases, with 16 bases between them. In the original processing: Reference gene primer amplification yielded estimated nucleated cell counts. Profiled with immunoSEQ multiplex PCR; TCRdb holds only in-frame clones, not every one. V and J calls and clone size are those listed in that table; D and trimming were worked out from the DNA. The sample has about 130,000 clones; 60% to 85% are singletons. This sequence originates from a man older than 75 with acute or convalescent COVID-19. The rearrangement joins TRBV10-3 to TRBJ1-1, with D perhaps TRBD1 (6 bases). Sequencing input: peripheral blood. The DNA of the CDR3 is TGTGCCATCAGTGATACCAGGGGAGCGGGGACTGAAGCTTTCTTT. It is translated as CAISDTRGAGTEAFF.